This is a list of T cell receptor beta chains from one sample in a study of T cell changes during pregnancy in multiple sclerosis. Method: immunoSEQ multiplex PCR; TCRdb's copy keeps in-frame clones and lacks some. The table records fewer than 40,000 clones, about 88% of them present only once. Specimen: CD4+ T cells from peripheral blood mononuclear cells, collected in the second trimester of pregnancy. The receptor source for this set is a female donor in good health, enrolled as a control in a pregnancy study. Each CDR3 is given with its conserved first and last residue. The order of the fields is CDR3 DNA, CDR3 protein, V gene, D gene, CDR3 length, J gene, clone size. The D gene is left open where the match is weak. Size tells how often a clone was seen (once, few, many) or the class of an expanded clone, and some rows leave it out.

cdr3_nt: TGTGCCAGCAGCTTCGACTACCTTCAAGAGACCCAGTACTTC
cdr3_aa: CASSFDYLQETQYF
v_call: TRBV11-3
d_call: NA
cdr3_length: 14
j_call: TRBJ2-5
clone_size: NA

cdr3_nt: TGTGCCAGTAGTATTTTGCCTAGCACAACTTACGAGCAGTACTTC
cdr3_aa: CASSILPSTTYEQYF
v_call: TRBV19
d_call: NA
cdr3_length: 15
j_call: TRBJ2-7
clone_size: NA

cdr3_nt: TGTGCCAGCAGCTTAGAGACAGGCGCCTCTGGAAACACCATATATTTT
cdr3_aa: CASSLETGASGNTIYF
v_call: TRBV7-2
d_call: NA
cdr3_length: 16
j_call: TRBJ1-3
clone_size: NA

cdr3_nt: TGTGCCTGGAGTGTAATCTCGGGAGTGGGTGATGAGCAGTTCTTC
cdr3_aa: CAWSVISGVGDEQFF
v_call: TRBV30
d_call: NA
cdr3_length: 15
j_call: TRBJ2-1
clone_size: few

cdr3_nt: TGTGCCAGTGGACCGGGAGGGGCCAAGGGGGGCTACACCTTC
cdr3_aa: CASGPGGAKGGYTF
v_call: TRBV19
d_call: NA
cdr3_length: 14
j_call: TRBJ1-2
clone_size: NA

cdr3_nt: TGTGCCAGCCGAACCCCGGGAGGGACCGGGGAGCTGTTTTTT
cdr3_aa: CASRTPGGTGELFF
v_call: TRBV6-5
d_call: TRBD2
cdr3_length: 14
j_call: TRBJ2-2
clone_size: NA

cdr3_nt: TGTGCCAGCAGTGAAGCCGCTAGCTTCCATGAGCAGTTCTTC
cdr3_aa: CASSEAASFHEQFF
v_call: TRBV6-1
d_call: NA
cdr3_length: 14
j_call: TRBJ2-1
clone_size: NA

cdr3_nt: TGCGCCAGCAGCTTGGCAGGGTTAGGCACTGAAGCTTTCTTT
cdr3_aa: CASSLAGLGTEAFF
v_call: TRBV5-1
d_call: NA
cdr3_length: 14
j_call: TRBJ1-1
clone_size: NA

cdr3_nt: TGTGCCAGCTCACCACTAGGACTAGCGGGGAACACCGGGGAGCTGTTTTTT
cdr3_aa: CASSPLGLAGNTGELFF
v_call: TRBV18
d_call: TRBD2
cdr3_length: 17
j_call: TRBJ2-2
clone_size: NA

cdr3_nt: TGTGCCAGCAGCGGACCGGGACAGGGGAACACTGAAGCTTTCTTT
cdr3_aa: CASSGPGQGNTEAFF
v_call: TRBV9
d_call: TRBD1
cdr3_length: 15
j_call: TRBJ1-1
clone_size: NA

cdr3_nt: TGTGCCAGCAGTTACTCGACACAGAACCCCTACGAGCAGTACTTC
cdr3_aa: CASSYSTQNPYEQYF
v_call: TRBV6-5
d_call: NA
cdr3_length: 15
j_call: TRBJ2-7
clone_size: NA

cdr3_nt: TGCGCCAGCAGCCAAGAAGGGGGGGGCCGGGAGACCCAGTACTTC
cdr3_aa: CASSQEGGGRETQYF
v_call: TRBV4-1
d_call: NA
cdr3_length: 15
j_call: TRBJ2-5
clone_size: NA

cdr3_nt: TGTGCCAGCAGTTCCGGGACTAGCGGGAGACTTGAGCAGTTCTTC
cdr3_aa: CASSSGTSGRLEQFF
v_call: TRBV11-2
d_call: TRBD2
cdr3_length: 15
j_call: TRBJ2-1
clone_size: NA

cdr3_nt: TGTGCCAGCTCACGGGAGGGGAGCGCGAACACCGGGGAGCTGTTTTTT
cdr3_aa: CASSREGSANTGELFF
v_call: TRBV18
d_call: TRBD2
cdr3_length: 16
j_call: TRBJ2-2
clone_size: NA

cdr3_nt: TGTGCCAGCAGCTTGGTGAGTGCTAGCGGAGCTAGCACAGATACGCAGTATTTT
cdr3_aa: CASSLVSASGASTDTQYF
v_call: TRBV7-2
d_call: TRBD2
cdr3_length: 18
j_call: TRBJ2-3
clone_size: NA

cdr3_nt: TGTGCCTGGAGGGGGAGGGGGAACACTGAAGCTTTCTTT
cdr3_aa: CAWRGRGNTEAFF
v_call: TRBV30
d_call: NA
cdr3_length: 13
j_call: TRBJ1-1
clone_size: NA

cdr3_nt: TGTGCCAGCAGCCAACGCAGGACAGCGACAGATACGCAGTATTTT
cdr3_aa: CASSQRRTATDTQYF
v_call: TRBV14
d_call: NA
cdr3_length: 15
j_call: TRBJ2-3
clone_size: NA

cdr3_nt: TGTGCCAGCAACCGGGAGTGGTCCTACAATGAGCAGTTCTTC
cdr3_aa: CASNREWSYNEQFF
v_call: TRBV2
d_call: NA
cdr3_length: 14
j_call: TRBJ2-1
clone_size: NA

cdr3_nt: TGTGCCAGCAGCCTCACGGGGGGTTTCTATGGCTACACCTTC
cdr3_aa: CASSLTGGFYGYTF
v_call: TRBV9
d_call: NA
cdr3_length: 14
j_call: TRBJ1-2
clone_size: NA

cdr3_nt: TGTGCCAGCAGGTTAAGCGGGAGTGGTGAGCAGTTCTTC
cdr3_aa: CASRLSGSGEQFF
v_call: TRBV27
d_call: TRBD2
cdr3_length: 13
j_call: TRBJ2-1
clone_size: NA

cdr3_nt: TGCGCCAGCAGCCAACCAGCGGGACTAGCGGGGGGTGCTGATACGCAGTATTTT
cdr3_aa: CASSQPAGLAGGADTQYF
v_call: TRBV4-3
d_call: TRBD2
cdr3_length: 18
j_call: TRBJ2-3
clone_size: NA

cdr3_nt: TGTGCCAGCAGCTTAGCGGGAGGGCAGGGAGGGAATAAAGCTTTCTTT
cdr3_aa: CASSLAGGQGGNKAFF
v_call: TRBV7-9
d_call: NA
cdr3_length: 16
j_call: TRBJ1-1
clone_size: NA

cdr3_nt: TGCGCCAGCAGCTTGGCCGGGACAGGGAAAGAGCAGTACTTC
cdr3_aa: CASSLAGTGKEQYF
v_call: TRBV5-1
d_call: TRBD1
cdr3_length: 14
j_call: TRBJ2-7
clone_size: NA

cdr3_nt: TGTGCCAGCAGCCAGGAGGTTTTCAATCAGCCCCAGCATTTT
cdr3_aa: CASSQEVFNQPQHF
v_call: TRBV7-2
d_call: NA
cdr3_length: 14
j_call: TRBJ1-5
clone_size: NA

cdr3_nt: TGTGCCATCTCACAGGAGCAGCAGACCCAGTACTTC
cdr3_aa: CAISQEQQTQYF
v_call: TRBV2
d_call: NA
cdr3_length: 12
j_call: TRBJ2-5
clone_size: NA

cdr3_nt: TGTGCCAGCCAAGGACAGGGGAATGAGCAGTTCTTC
cdr3_aa: CASQGQGNEQFF
v_call: TRBV19
d_call: TRBD1
cdr3_length: 12
j_call: TRBJ2-1
clone_size: NA

cdr3_nt: TGTGCCAGCAGCGTAGGAGTTGATGGGCCTGGTTACAATGAGCAGTTCTTC
cdr3_aa: CASSVGVDGPGYNEQFF
v_call: TRBV9
d_call: NA
cdr3_length: 17
j_call: TRBJ2-1
clone_size: NA

cdr3_nt: TGTGCCAGCAGCGTAGCGGGCGGGAGGTCCTACAATGAGCAGTTCTTC
cdr3_aa: CASSVAGGRSYNEQFF
v_call: TRBV9
d_call: TRBD2
cdr3_length: 16
j_call: TRBJ2-1
clone_size: NA

cdr3_nt: TGTGCCAGCAGCTTAGAGGGCTCAACGGGGAATTCACCCCTCCACTTT
cdr3_aa: CASSLEGSTGNSPLHF
v_call: TRBV7-2
d_call: NA
cdr3_length: 16
j_call: TRBJ1-6
clone_size: NA

cdr3_nt: TGTGCCAGCATTGGGACAGGCAGCCTCCACTTT
cdr3_aa: CASIGTGSLHF
v_call: TRBV25-1
d_call: TRBD1
cdr3_length: 11
j_call: TRBJ1-6
clone_size: NA

cdr3_nt: TGTGCCAGCAGCCCTAGCGGGAGCTCCTACAATGAGCAGTTCTTC
cdr3_aa: CASSPSGSSYNEQFF
v_call: TRBV11-3
d_call: TRBD2
cdr3_length: 15
j_call: TRBJ2-1
clone_size: NA

cdr3_nt: TGTGCCAGCAGCTTAGGGGACAGGAACACCGGGGAGCTGTTTTTT
cdr3_aa: CASSLGDRNTGELFF
v_call: TRBV11-3
d_call: TRBD1
cdr3_length: 15
j_call: TRBJ2-2
clone_size: NA

cdr3_nt: TGTGCCAGTAGCCCCACCGGTCGGAGCGGACCCCACACAGATACGCAGTATTTT
cdr3_aa: CASSPTGRSGPHTDTQYF
v_call: TRBV19
d_call: NA
cdr3_length: 18
j_call: TRBJ2-3
clone_size: NA

cdr3_nt: TGTGCCAGTAGCATAGTAGAGCGGACCGGGGAGCTGTTTTTT
cdr3_aa: CASSIVERTGELFF
v_call: TRBV19
d_call: NA
cdr3_length: 14
j_call: TRBJ2-2
clone_size: NA

cdr3_nt: TGTGCCAGCAAGGACTACGGAGACATTCAGTACTTC
cdr3_aa: CASKDYGDIQYF
v_call: TRBV2
d_call: NA
cdr3_length: 12
j_call: TRBJ2-4
clone_size: NA

cdr3_nt: TGTGCCAGTCACGGACAGGGGGTTTTTTATAGCAATCAGCCCCAGCATTTT
cdr3_aa: CASHGQGVFYSNQPQHF
v_call: TRBV19
d_call: TRBD1
cdr3_length: 17
j_call: TRBJ1-5
clone_size: NA

cdr3_nt: TGTGCCAGCAGTTCCTGGGGCGGGGATGGCTACACCTTC
cdr3_aa: CASSSWGGDGYTF
v_call: TRBV27
d_call: NA
cdr3_length: 13
j_call: TRBJ1-2
clone_size: NA

cdr3_nt: TGTGCCAGCAGCGTGGACAGCAGCCCCGTGGAGACCCAGTACTTC
cdr3_aa: CASSVDSSPVETQYF
v_call: TRBV11-2
d_call: NA
cdr3_length: 15
j_call: TRBJ2-5
clone_size: NA